A single sample is the source of the 17 T cell receptor beta chains below, sequenced in a study of cytomegalovirus exposure and HLA in healthy donors. The study ran its PCR with 60 Vbeta and 13 Jbeta primers. TCRdb keeps only in-frame clones here, not all; method: immunoSEQ multiplex PCR. The sample has about 130,000 clones; approximately 85% are singletons. Sequenced input: PBMCs. These receptors originate from a boy aged 5-17 years in good health and CMV-seronegative.

The V and J genes are TRBV20-1 and TRBJ2-1; tentative D call: TRBD1 (6 bases). Germline CDR1 reads DFQATT; CDR2 reads SNEGSKA (reference sequence). This CDR3 spans 11 amino acids. The V end lost 7 bases, the J end lost 6 bases, and 10 bases lay between the germline ends. The DNA for the CDR3 is TGCAGTGTACAGGGATTCAATGAGCAGTTCTTC. It codes for CSVQGFNEQFF.

The chain recombines TRBV7-2 with TRBJ2-7; a weak D match, TRBD2 (6 bases). V was shortened by 1 base and J by 1 base, with 8 bases between the two germline ends. Germline V gives CDR1 SGHTA, CDR2 FQGNSA. The CDR3 sequence is 14 residues long. The CDR3 sequence: CASSLGRGSYEQYF. In nucleotides, the CDR3 is TGTGCCAGCAGCTTAGGGCGGGGATCCTACGAGCAGTACTTC.

The CDR3 sequence: CASRGGRSVYEQFF. In DNA, the CDR3 is TGTGCCAGCAGGGGCGGGAGATCGGTGTATGAGCAGTTCTTC. The chain uses TRBV2 and TRBJ2-1; 7 nucleotides agree with TRBD2. The CDR3 runs to 14 residues. Germline values: CDR1 SNHLY, CDR2 FYNNEI. Trimming took 6 bases from V and 8 from J; bases not matched to a gene: 10.

V usage is TRBV4-2 and J usage is TRBJ1-4; the D gene is possibly TRBD1 (5 bases). Germline loops: CDR1 LGHNA, CDR2 YNFKEQ. Trimming stripped 6 bases from V and 5 bases from J, with 10 bases between. This CDR3 is 13 amino acids long. This CDR3 is CASSPGGNEKLFF. The CDR3 nucleotides read TGTGCCAGCAGTCCCGGGGGGAATGAAAAACTGTTTTTT.

The gene calls are TRBV5-6 and TRBJ2-6; tentative D call: TRBD2 (6 bases). CDR1 is SGHDT, CDR2 YYEEEE, per germline. Trimming took off 0 bases at V and 1 base at J, with 14 bases between the two ends. This CDR3 is built from 18 residues. The CDR3 is CASSLGWTTTSGANVLTF. The CDR3 DNA follows: TGTGCCAGCAGCTTGGGATGGACTACCACATCTGGGGCCAACGTCCTGACTTTC.

This clone occurred a few times. The V and J genes are TRBV5-6 and TRBJ1-5; 9 bases line up with TRBD1. This CDR3 spans 16 amino acids. Germline CDR1 reads SGHDT; CDR2 reads YYEEEE. The V and J ends lost 4 bases and 8 bases, in that order; junction bases with no gene match: 13. CDR3 region: CASSVLGQGIPEPQHF. For the CDR3, the DNA is TGTGCCAGCAGCGTCCTGGGACAGGGAATTCCTGAGCCCCAGCATTTT.

The V call is TRBV5-6, the J call TRBJ2-5; 13 positions agree with TRBD2. Trimming cost V 5 bases and J 1 base; bases outside gene matches: 5. The CDR3 is 16 amino acids. Germline V gene data show CDR1 as SGHDT and CDR2 as YYEEEE. The CDR3 DNA reads TGTGCCAGCAGGTGGACTAGCGGGGGATCCCAAGAGACCCAGTACTTC. Translated: CASRWTSGGSQETQYF.

The chain has TRBV11-2 and TRBJ1-2, with 7 bases fitting TRBD1. Germline V gives CDR1 SGHAT, CDR2 FQNNGV. Trimming removed 0 bases from V and 10 bases from J; junction bases left unmatched: 5. The CDR3 sequence is 13 residues long. CDR3 sequence reads: CASSLDLDRAYTF. CDR3 nucleotides: TGTGCCAGCAGCTTAGATTTAGACAGGGCCTACACCTTC.

The genes are TRBV7-2 and TRBJ2-3, with D possibly TRBD2 on 6 matching bases. Deletions cut 6 bases from V and 4 bases from J, with 17 bases between. The CDR3 contains 15 residues. CDR1 is SGHTA and CDR2 is FQGNSA in the germline V gene. The CDR3 DNA reads TGTGCCAGCAGAGCTGGAGGGCCAGGAGCAGATACGCAGTATTTT. This codes for CASRAGGPGADTQYF.

The V call is TRBV9, the J call TRBJ2-7; D may be TRBD2 (6 bases). Germline V lookup: CDR1 SGDLS, CDR2 YYNGEE. The CDR3 runs to 15 residues. Between the trimmed V and J ends, which lost 0 bases and 2 bases, there was a span of 12 bases. The chain's CDR3 is CASSVGGTETYEQYF. In DNA form, the CDR3 reads TGTGCCAGCAGCGTAGGCGGGACGGAGACCTACGAGCAGTACTTC.

The genes are TRBV7-9 and TRBJ2-7, with TRBD1 identical over 7 bases. The V segment lost 6 bases and the J segment 6 bases; nucleotides outside the gene matches: 20. This CDR3 spans 17 amino acids. CDR1 is SEHNR, CDR2 FQNEAQ, per germline (reference sequence). CDR3 sequence: CASRPDPSTGLTTEQYF. CDR3 sequence (DNA): TGTGCCAGCAGACCTGATCCCTCGACAGGGTTAACAACCGAGCAGTACTTC.

The chain has TRBV30 and TRBJ1-1; D is possibly TRBD1 (5 bases). CDR3 length: 12 amino acids. In germline, CDR1 is GTSNPN, CDR2 SVGIG (reference sequence). The germline V and J ends were trimmed by 1 base and 8 bases, with 11 bases remaining between them. CDR3 bases: TGTGCCTGGAGTGACCCTGGGGGGGAAGCTTTCTTT. As protein: CAWSDPGGEAFF.

This sequence joins TRBV15 and TRBJ1-5, with a tentative D call TRBD1 (6 bases). This CDR3 spans 15 amino acids. V lost 0 bases to trimming and J lost 7 bases, with 13 bases between them. CDR1 is LNHNV and CDR2 is YYDKDF in the germline V gene (reference sequence). The CDR3 loop reads CATSREGSGVQPQHF. In nucleotides, the CDR3 is TGTGCCACCAGCAGAGAAGGTTCAGGGGTCCAGCCCCAGCATTTT.

A remark on this clone: One end of the junction fails to match germline, which may point to a read error. The gene calls are TRBV7-9 and TRBJ2-7; no reliable D call. CDR1 is SEHNR, CDR2 FQNEAQ, per germline (reference sequence). The CDR3 totals 12 residues. The chain's CDR3 is CSSSLGGDEQYF. The CDR3 bases are TGTTCCAGCAGCCTCGGCGGTGACGAGCAGTACTTC.

The chain joins TRBV7-2 to TRBJ2-7; possibly TRBD2 for D (8 bases). The germline V gene has CDR1 SGHTA and CDR2 FQGNSA. The CDR3 has 14 amino acids. The V and J ends lost 5 bases and 9 bases respectively, with 20 bases between them. The CDR3 loop reads CASSLTGGGSGQYF. CDR3 in DNA: TGTGCCAGCAGCCTAACGGGAGGGGGCTCCGGGCAGTACTTC.

The J gene is TRBJ2-3, the V gene TRBV7-3; D may be TRBD2 (6 bases). This CDR3 comprises 15 residues. CDR1 and CDR2 from the germline V gene are SGHTA and FQGTGA. The V end lost 0 bases, the J end lost 4 bases, and 11 bases lay between the germline ends. DNA of the CDR3: TGTGCCAGCAGCTTAACCCGGGACTCCTCAGATACGCAGTATTTT. Translated: CASSLTRDSSDTQYF.

This clone appeared a single time. The rearrangement links TRBV7-8 to TRBJ2-3; no definite D call. V was cut by 1 base and J by 5 bases, with 4 bases left in between. Germline V gene data show CDR1 as SGHVS and CDR2 as FQNEAQ. The CDR3 is 12 amino acids. The CDR3 bases are TGTGCCAGCAGCTTAGATCAAGATACGCAGTATTTT. This translates into CASSLDQDTQYF.